This TCR beta chain was observed in a study of CD8+ T cells in alopecia areata. From PBMCs, CD4+ and CD8+ T cells were sorted. Study results and limitations: Sharing of TCRs across patients appeared less clear than in mice, possibly for HLA-related reasons.

The germline V gene encodes CDR1 SGHRS and CDR2 YFSETQ. The CDR3 is made up of 13 amino acids. The V end was cut by 7 bases, the J end by 1 base, with 11 bases between. Sequencing templates came from extracted RNA that was reverse transcribed into cDNA. Clones were read by immunoSEQ multiplex PCR, and TCRdb kept only the in-frame ones, dropping some. The sample has about 200,000 clones; roughly 50% are singletons. As concerns this clone: What it binds is unknown.

The sequencing input was CD8+ T cells sorted from blood. This receptor was taken from a human donor in good health. The J gene is TRBJ1-1, the V gene TRBV5-1; D is possibly TRBD1 (6 bases). Here the CDR3 reads CASRRTANTEAFF. Written as DNA, the CDR3 is TGCGCCAGCCGAAGGACAGCGAACACTGAAGCTTTCTTT.